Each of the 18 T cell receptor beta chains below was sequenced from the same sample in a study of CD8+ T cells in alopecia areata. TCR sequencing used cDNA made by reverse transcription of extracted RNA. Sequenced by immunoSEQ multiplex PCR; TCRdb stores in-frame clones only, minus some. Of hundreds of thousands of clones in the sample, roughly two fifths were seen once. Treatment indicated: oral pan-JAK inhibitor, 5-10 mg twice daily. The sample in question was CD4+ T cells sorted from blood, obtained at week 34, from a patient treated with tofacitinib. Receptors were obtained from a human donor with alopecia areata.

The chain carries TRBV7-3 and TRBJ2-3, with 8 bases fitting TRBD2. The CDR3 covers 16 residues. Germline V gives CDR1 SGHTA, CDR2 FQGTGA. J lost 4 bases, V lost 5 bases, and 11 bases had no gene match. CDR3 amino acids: CASSGKGLGSADTQYF. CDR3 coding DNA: TGTGCCAGCAGCGGCAAGGGACTAGGGTCGGCAGATACGCAGTATTTT.

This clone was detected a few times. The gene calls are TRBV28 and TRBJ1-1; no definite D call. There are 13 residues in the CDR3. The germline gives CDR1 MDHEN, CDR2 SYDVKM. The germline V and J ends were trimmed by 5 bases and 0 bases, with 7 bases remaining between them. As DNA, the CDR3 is TGTGCCAGCAGTCGGCTCTTGAACACTGAAGCTTTCTTT. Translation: CASSRLLNTEAFF.

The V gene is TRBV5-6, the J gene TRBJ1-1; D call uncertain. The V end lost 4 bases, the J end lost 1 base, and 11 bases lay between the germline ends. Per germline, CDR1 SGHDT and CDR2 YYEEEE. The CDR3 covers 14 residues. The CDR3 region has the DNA TGTGCCAGCAGCCCCACCCCAAAGAACACTGAAGCTTTCTTT. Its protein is CASSPTPKNTEAFF.

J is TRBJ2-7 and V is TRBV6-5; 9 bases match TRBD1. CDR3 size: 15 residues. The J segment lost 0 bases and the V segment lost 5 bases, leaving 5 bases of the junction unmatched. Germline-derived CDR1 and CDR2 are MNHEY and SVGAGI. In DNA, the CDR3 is TGTGCCAGCAGTCCCGGGACAGGGTCCTCCTACGAGCAGTACTTC. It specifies CASSPGTGSSYEQYF.

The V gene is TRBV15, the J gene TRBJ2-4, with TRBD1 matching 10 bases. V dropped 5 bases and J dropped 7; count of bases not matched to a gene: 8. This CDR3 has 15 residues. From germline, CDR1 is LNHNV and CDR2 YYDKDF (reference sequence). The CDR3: CATSSRQGASNIQYF. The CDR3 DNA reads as TGTGCCACCAGCTCTCGACAGGGGGCATCGAACATTCAGTACTTC.

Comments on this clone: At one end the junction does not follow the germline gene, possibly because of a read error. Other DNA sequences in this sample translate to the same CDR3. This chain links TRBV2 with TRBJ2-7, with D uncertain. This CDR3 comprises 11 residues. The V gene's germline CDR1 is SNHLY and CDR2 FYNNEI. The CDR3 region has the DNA TGTGCCAGCAGTCAAACCTACGAGCAATACTTC. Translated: CASSQTYEQYF.

The CDR3 nucleotides read TGTGCCTGGAGTCAGTTTGGGGGCTATAGCACAGATACGCAGTATTTT. It codes for CAWSQFGGYSTDTQYF. V and J are TRBV30 and TRBJ2-3; possibly TRBD1 for D (6 bases). This CDR3 has 16 amino acids. V was trimmed by 2 bases and J by 0 bases, leaving 15 bases between them. Germline V gene sequence: CDR1 GTSNPN, CDR2 SVGIG (reference sequence).

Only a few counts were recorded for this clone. The CDR3 sequence is CAWIPADRNYGYTF. CDR3 in DNA: TGTGCCTGGATACCGGCGGACCGAAACTATGGCTACACCTTC. The chain couples TRBV30 to TRBJ1-2; D ambiguous. CDR1 is GTSNPN, CDR2 SVGIG, per germline (reference sequence). Trimming stripped 4 bases from V and 2 bases from J, with 14 bases between. The CDR3 runs 14 residues. Variable domain in full (rest from reference TRBV30 and TRBJ1-2): SQTIHQWPATLVQPVGSPLSLECTVEGTSNPNLYWYRQAAGRGLQLLFYSVGIGQISSEVPQNLSASRPQDRQFILSSKKLLLSDSGFYLCAWIPADRNYGYTFGSGTRLTVV.

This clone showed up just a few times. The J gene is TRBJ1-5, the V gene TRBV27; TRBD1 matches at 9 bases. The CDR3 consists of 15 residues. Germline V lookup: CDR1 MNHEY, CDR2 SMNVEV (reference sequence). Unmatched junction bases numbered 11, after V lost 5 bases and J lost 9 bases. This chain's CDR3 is CASSPRGQGRRPQHF. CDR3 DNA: TGTGCCAGCAGTCCCAGAGGACAGGGGCGTAGGCCCCAGCATTTT.

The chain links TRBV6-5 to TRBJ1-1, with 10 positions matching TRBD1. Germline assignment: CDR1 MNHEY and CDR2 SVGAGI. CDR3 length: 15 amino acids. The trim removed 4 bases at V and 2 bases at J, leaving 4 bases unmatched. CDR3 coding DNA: TGTGCCAGCAGTTGGGACAGGGGACTAAACACTGAAGCTTTCTTT. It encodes CASSWDRGLNTEAFF.

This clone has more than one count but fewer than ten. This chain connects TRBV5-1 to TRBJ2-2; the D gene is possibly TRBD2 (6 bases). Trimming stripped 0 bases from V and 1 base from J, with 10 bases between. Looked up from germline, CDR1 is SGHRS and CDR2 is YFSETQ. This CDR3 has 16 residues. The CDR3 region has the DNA TGCGCCAGCAGCTTGGAGCCCGGGGGGAACACCGGGGAGCTGTTTTTT. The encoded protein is CASSLEPGGNTGELFF.

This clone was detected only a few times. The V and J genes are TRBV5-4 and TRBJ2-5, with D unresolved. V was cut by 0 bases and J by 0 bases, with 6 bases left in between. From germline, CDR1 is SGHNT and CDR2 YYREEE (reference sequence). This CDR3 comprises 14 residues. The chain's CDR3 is CASSLGQNQETQYF. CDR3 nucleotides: TGTGCCAGCAGCTTGGGTCAGAACCAAGAGACCCAGTACTTC.

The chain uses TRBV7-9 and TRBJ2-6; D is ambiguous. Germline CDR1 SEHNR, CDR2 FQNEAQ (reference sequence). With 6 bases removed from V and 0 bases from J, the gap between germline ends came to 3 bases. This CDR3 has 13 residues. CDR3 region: CASSSSGANVLTF. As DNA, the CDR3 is TGTGCCAGCAGTTCCTCTGGGGCCAACGTCCTGACTTTC.

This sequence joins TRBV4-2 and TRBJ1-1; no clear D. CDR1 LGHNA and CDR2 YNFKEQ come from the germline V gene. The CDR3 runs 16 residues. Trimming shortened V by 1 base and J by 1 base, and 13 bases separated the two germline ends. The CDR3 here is CASSQGREAQNTEAFF. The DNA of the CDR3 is TGTGCCAGCAGCCAAGGGAGGGAGGCTCAGAACACTGAAGCTTTCTTT.

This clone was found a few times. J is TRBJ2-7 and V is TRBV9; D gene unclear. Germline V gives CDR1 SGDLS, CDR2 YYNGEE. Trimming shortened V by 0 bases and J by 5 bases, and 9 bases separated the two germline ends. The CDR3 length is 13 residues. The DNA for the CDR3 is TGTGCCAGCAGCGTAGGATTAAGTCACGAGCAGTACTTC. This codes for CASSVGLSHEQYF.

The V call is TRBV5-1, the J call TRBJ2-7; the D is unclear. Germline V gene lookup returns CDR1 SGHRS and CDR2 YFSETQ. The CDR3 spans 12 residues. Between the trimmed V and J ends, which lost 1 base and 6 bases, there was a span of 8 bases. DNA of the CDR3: TGCGCCAGCAGCTTGATAGGTACCGAGCAGTACTTC. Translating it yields CASSLIGTEQYF.

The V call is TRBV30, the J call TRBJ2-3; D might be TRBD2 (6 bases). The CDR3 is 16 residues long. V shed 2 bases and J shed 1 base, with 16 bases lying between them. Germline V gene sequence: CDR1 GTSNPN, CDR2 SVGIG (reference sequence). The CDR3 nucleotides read TGTGCCTGGAGTTTGCCGGGGCGGGGCCGCACAGATACGCAGTATTTT. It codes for CAWSLPGRGRTDTQYF.

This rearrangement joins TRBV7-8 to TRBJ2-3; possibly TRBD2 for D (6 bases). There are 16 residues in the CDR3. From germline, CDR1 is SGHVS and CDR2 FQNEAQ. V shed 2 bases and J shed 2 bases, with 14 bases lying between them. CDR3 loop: CASSLRLRGITDTQYF. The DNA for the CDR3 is TGTGCCAGCAGCTTACGTTTACGGGGGATCACAGATACGCAGTATTTT.